The T cell receptor beta chain described here comes from a study of cytomegalovirus exposure and HLA in healthy donors. Turning to the study itself: Researchers found that roughly 81% of fewer than 450 genotyped donors fell within the Caucasian-associated ancestry cluster.

Germline CDR1 and CDR2: MNHEY and SMNVEV (reference sequence). V shed 6 bases, J shed 5 bases, and the junction held 11 bases outside the gene matches. The CDR3 extends over 15 amino acids. PCR was performed using 60 Vbeta and 13 Jbeta primers. TCRdb's table, derived via immunoSEQ multiplex PCR, lists solely in-frame clones and lacks some. The top ten clones hold approximately 5.4% of a sample with about 60,000 clones, roughly 67% of them seen once. Regarding the study as a whole: Looking again later, the authors saw that most CMV-associated TCR beta chains seemed HLA-restricted. In a later analysis, at a false discovery rate of 0.05, roughly 17,000 TCR beta sequences matched HLA alleles.

Remarks on this clone: Its antigen is currently unknown.

Donors consisted of healthy bone marrow donors. Input material: PBMCs. This TCR derives from a man aged 45 to 65 in good health and CMV-seronegative. V gene TRBV27 combines with J gene TRBJ2-3, with 7 bases matching TRBD2. The chain's CDR3 is CASRLGGFGGDTQYF. The CDR3 DNA reads TGTGCCAGCAGGCTGGGGGGGTTCGGGGGAGATACGCAGTATTTT.